This T cell receptor beta chain was captured in a study of T cell responses to AZD1222 COVID-19 vaccine. The protocol was immunoSEQ multiplex PCR, while the TCRdb copy is restricted to in-frame clones and leaves out a portion. The sample comprises more than 95,000 clones, approximately 92% of which are singletons, and 1.1% rests with the top ten. In regard to this clone: Antigen specificity is unknown.

General study findings and limits: Most donors were white British and more were female, and clonal diversity was possibly underestimated. CD4 TCRs linked to vaccination spanned spike, dominating at 160-218 and 743-854. Spike-specific TCR repertoires showed rising breadth and depth after two AZD1222 doses. Close to half of spike-specific TCRs reportedly recognize unmutated variant regions.

The germline V gene encodes CDR1 KGHSH and CDR2 LQKENI. V lost 5 bases, J lost 12 bases, and 16 bases lay in between. The CDR3 has 12 amino acids. This specimen consisted of peripheral blood, obtained on day 0 of AZD1222 vaccination. The clonotype originates from an adult in good health. J is TRBJ1-2 and V is TRBV18; D gene unclear. The CDR3 sequence is CASSSADDRHTF. CDR3 DNA sequence: TGTGCCAGCTCATCCGCCGACGATCGCCACACCTTC. The complete variable domain, with remaining parts taken from reference TRBV18 and TRBJ1-2, reads NAGVMQNPRHLVRRRGQEARLRCSPMKGHSHVYWYRQLPEEGLKFMVYLQKENIIDESGMPKERFSAEFPKEGPSILRIQQVVRGDSAAYFCASSSADDRHTFGSGTRLTVV.